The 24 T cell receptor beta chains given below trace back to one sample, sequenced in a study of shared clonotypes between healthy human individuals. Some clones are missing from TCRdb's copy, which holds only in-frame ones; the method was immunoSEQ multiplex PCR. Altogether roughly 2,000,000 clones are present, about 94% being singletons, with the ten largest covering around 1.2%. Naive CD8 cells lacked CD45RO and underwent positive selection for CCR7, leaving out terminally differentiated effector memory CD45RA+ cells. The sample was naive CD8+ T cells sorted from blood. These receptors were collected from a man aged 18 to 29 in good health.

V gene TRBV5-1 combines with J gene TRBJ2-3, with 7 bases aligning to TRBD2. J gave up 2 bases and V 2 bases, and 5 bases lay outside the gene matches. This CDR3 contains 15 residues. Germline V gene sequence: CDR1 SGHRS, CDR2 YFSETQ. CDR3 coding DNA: TGCGCCAGCAGCTTCCCCGGGGGGAACACAGATACGCAGTATTTT. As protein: CASSFPGGNTDTQYF.

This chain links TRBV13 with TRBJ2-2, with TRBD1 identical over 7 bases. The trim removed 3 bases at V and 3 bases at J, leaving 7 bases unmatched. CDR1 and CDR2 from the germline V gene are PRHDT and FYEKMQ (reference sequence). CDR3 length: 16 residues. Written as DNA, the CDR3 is TGTGCCAGCAGCTTTAGAGGGGGCGCGGACACCGGGGAGCTGTTTTTT. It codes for CASSFRGGADTGELFF.

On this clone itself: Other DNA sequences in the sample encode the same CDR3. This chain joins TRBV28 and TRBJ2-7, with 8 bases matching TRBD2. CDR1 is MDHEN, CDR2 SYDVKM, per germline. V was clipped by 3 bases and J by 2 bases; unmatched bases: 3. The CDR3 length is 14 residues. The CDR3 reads CASSLAGGTYEQYF. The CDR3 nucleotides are TGTGCCAGCAGTTTGGCGGGGGGCACCTACGAGCAGTACTTC.

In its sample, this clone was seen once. The CDR3 protein is CASSYGLAGGRITDTQYF. In nucleotides, the CDR3 is TGTGCCAGCAGCTACGGACTAGCGGGGGGTCGAATCACAGATACGCAGTATTTT. The chain couples TRBV7-9 to TRBJ2-3; TRBD2 matches at 14 bases. The junction had 8 bases not matched to a gene; V was cut back by 4 bases and J by 2 bases. The CDR3 length is 18 residues. Germline V lookup: CDR1 SEHNR, CDR2 FQNEAQ (reference sequence).

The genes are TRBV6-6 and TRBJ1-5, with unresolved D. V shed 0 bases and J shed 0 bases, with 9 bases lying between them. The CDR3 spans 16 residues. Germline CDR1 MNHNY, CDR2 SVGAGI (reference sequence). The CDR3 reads CASSYSTAYSNQPQHF. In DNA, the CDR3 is TGTGCCAGCAGTTACTCGACTGCTTATAGCAATCAGCCCCAGCATTTT.

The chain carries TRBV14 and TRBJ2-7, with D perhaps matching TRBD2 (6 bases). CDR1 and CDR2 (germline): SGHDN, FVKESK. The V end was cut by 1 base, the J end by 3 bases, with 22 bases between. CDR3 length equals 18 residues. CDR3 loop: CASSQGPLLSGESYEQYF. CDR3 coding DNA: TGTGCCAGCAGCCAAGGACCCCTCCTGTCGGGAGAAAGCTACGAGCAGTACTTC. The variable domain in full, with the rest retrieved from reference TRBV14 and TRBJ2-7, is EAGVTQFPSHSVIEKGQTVTLRCDPISGHDNLYWYRRVMGKEIKFLLHFVKESKQDESGMPNNRFLAERTGGTYSTLKVQPAELEDSGVYFCASSQGPLLSGESYEQYFGPGTRLTVT.

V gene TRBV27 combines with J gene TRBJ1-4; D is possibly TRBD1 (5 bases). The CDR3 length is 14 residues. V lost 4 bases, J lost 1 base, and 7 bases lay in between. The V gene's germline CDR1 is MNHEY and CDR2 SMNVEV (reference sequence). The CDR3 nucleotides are TGTGCCAGCAGTTCAAGGGGAACTAATGAAAAACTGTTTTTT. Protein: CASSSRGTNEKLFF.

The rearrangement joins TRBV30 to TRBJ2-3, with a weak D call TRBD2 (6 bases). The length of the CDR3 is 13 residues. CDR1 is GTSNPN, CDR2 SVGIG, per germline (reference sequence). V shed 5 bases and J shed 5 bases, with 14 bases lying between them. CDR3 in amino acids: CAWAGLSGDTQYF. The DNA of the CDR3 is TGTGCCTGGGCGGGACTTTCGGGAGATACGCAGTATTTT.

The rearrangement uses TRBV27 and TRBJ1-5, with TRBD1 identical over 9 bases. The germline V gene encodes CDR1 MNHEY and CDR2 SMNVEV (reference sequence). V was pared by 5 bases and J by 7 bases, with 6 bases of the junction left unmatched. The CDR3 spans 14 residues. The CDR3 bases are TGTGCCAGCAGTGTACAGGGGGCCTGGCAGCCCCAGCATTTT. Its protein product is CASSVQGAWQPQHF.

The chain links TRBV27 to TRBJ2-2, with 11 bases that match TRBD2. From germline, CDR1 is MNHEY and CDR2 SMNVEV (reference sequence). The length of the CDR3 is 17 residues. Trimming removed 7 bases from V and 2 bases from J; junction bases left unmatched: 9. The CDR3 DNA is TGTGCCAGCACCCCACTTACTAGCGGGGGTAACACCGGGGAGCTGTTTTTT. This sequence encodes CASTPLTSGGNTGELFF.

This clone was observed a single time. CDR3 sequence reads: CASSTEREEGGYGYTF. In nucleotides, the CDR3 is TGTGCCAGCAGTACTGAACGAGAGGAGGGGGGCTATGGCTACACCTTC. The chain combines TRBV6-6 with TRBJ1-2, with a weak D call TRBD1 (6 bases). The ends were cut back, 5 bases at V and 4 bases at J, with 20 bases in the middle. Per the germline V gene, CDR1 is MNHNY and CDR2 is SVGAGI (reference sequence). This CDR3 is built from 16 residues.

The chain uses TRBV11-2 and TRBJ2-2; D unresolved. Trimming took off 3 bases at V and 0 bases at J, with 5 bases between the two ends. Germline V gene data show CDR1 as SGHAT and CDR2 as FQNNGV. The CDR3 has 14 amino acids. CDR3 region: CASSLDANTGELFF. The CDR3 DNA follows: TGTGCCAGCAGCTTGGACGCGAACACCGGGGAGCTGTTTTTT.

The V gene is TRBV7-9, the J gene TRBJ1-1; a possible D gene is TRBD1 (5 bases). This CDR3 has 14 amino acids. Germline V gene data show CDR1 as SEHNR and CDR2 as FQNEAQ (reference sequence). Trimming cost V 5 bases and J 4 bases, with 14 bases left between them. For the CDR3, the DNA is TGTGCCAGCAGCCCTACATTGGGGGGCACTGAAGCTTTCTTT. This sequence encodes CASSPTLGGTEAFF.

The CDR3 sequence is CASSPFVGQGNTEAFF. The CDR3 nucleotides are TGTGCCAGCAGTCCCTTTGTCGGACAGGGGAACACTGAAGCTTTCTTT. The rearrangement uses TRBV2 and TRBJ1-1; 8 nucleotides agree with TRBD1. The CDR3 is 16 residues long. The V gene end was trimmed by 5 bases and the J gene end by 1 base; junction bases not matched to a gene: 9. Germline loops: CDR1 SNHLY, CDR2 FYNNEI.

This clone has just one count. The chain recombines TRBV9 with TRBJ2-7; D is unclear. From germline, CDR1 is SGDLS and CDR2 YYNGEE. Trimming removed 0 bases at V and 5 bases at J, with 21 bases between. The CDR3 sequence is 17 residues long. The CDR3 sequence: CASSVEGGDTFWDEQYF. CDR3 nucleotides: TGTGCCAGCAGCGTAGAAGGTGGAGACACATTTTGGGACGAGCAGTACTTC.

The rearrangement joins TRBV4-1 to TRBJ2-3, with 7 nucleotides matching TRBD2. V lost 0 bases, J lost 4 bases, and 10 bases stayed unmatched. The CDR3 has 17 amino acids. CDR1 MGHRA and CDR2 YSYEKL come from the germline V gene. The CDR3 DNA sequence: TGCGCCAGCAGCCAAGATCCGAGCCTCGGGGGGTCAGATACGCAGTATTTT. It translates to CASSQDPSLGGSDTQYF.

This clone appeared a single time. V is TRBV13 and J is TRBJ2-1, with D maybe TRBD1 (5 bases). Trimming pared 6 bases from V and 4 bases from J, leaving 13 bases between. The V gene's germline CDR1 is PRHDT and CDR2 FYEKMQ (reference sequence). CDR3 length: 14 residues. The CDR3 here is CASSLRQGYNEQFF. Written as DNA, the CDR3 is TGTGCCAGCAGTTTACGTCAGGGTTACAATGAGCAGTTCTTC.

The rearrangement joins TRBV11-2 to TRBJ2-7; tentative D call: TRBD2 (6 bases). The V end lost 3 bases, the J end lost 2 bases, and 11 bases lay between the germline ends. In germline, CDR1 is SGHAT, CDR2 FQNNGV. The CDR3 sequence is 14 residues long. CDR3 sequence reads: CASSFGTATYEQYF. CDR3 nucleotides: TGTGCCAGCAGCTTTGGGACTGCGACCTACGAGCAGTACTTC.

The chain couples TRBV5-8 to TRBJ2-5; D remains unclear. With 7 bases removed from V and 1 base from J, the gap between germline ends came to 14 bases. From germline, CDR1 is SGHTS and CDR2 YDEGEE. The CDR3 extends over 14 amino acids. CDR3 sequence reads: CASPFKPAQETQYF. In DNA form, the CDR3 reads TGTGCCAGCCCTTTCAAGCCGGCCCAAGAGACCCAGTACTTC.

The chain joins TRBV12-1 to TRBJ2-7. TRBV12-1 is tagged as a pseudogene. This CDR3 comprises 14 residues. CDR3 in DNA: TGTGCCAGCAGCTTTGAAAGGGATCCCTACGAGCAGTACTTC. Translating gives CASSFERDPYEQYF.

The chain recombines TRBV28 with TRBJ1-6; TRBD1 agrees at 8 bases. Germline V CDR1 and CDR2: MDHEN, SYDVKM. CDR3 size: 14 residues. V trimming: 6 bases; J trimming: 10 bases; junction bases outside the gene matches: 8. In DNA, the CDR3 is TGTGCCAGCAGCCAGGACAGGGTCATATCACCCCTCCACTTT. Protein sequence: CASSQDRVISPLHF.

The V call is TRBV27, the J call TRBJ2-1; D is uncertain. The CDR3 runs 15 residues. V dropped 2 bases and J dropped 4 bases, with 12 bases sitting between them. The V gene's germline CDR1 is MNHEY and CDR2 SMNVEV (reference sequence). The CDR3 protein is CASSLLSYPYNEQFF. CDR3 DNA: TGTGCCAGCAGTTTACTTTCCTATCCGTACAATGAGCAGTTCTTC.

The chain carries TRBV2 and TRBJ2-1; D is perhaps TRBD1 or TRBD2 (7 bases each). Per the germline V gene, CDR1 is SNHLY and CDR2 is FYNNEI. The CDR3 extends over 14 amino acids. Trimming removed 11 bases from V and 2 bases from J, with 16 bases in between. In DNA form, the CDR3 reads TGTGCCGCCAGGGGGGCGGGAGCCTACAATGAGCAGTTCTTC. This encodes CAARGAGAYNEQFF.

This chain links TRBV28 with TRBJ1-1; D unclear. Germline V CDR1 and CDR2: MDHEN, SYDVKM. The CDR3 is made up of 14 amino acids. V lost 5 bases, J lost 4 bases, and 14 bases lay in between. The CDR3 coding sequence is TGTGCCAGCAGTCGGGGTGGCGGTGGCACTGAAGCTTTCTTT. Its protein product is CASSRGGGGTEAFF.